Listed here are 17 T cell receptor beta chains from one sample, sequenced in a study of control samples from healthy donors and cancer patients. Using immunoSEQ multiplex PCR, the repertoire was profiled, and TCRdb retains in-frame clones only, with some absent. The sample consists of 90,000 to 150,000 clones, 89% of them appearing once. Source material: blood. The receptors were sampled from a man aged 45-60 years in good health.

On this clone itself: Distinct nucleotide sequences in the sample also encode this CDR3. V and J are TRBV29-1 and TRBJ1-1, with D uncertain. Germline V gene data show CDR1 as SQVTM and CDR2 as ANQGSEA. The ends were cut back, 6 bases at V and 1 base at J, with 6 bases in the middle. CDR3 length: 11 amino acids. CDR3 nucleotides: TGCAGCGTATCGGGGAACACTGAAGCTTTCTTT. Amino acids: CSVSGNTEAFF.

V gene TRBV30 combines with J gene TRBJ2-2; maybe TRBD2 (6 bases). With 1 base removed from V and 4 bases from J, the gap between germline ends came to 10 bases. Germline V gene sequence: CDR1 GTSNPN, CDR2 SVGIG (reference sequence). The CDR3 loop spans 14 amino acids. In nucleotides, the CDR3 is TGTGCCTGGAGTGGAGGAGGGCCCACCGGGGAGCTGTTTTTT. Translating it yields CAWSGGGPTGELFF. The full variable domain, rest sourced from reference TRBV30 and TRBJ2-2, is SQTIHQWPATLVQPVGSPLSLECTVEGTSNPNLYWYRQAAGRGLQLLFYSVGIGQISSEVPQNLSASRPQDRQFILSSKKLLLSDSGFYLCAWSGGGPTGELFFGEGSRLTVL.

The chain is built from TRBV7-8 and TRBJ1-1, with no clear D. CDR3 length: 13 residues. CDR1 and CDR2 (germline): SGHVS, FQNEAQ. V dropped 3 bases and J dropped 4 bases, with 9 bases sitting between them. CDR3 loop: CASSFSPLTEAFF. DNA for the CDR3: TGTGCCAGCAGCTTCTCCCCACTCACTGAAGCTTTCTTT.

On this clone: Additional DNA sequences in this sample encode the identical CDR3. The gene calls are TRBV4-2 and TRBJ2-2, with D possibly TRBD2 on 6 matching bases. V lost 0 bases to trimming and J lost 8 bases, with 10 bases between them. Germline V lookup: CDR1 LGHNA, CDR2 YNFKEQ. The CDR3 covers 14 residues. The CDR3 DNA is TGTGCCAGCAGCCAAGATCGAGGGACTGGGGAGCTGTTTTTT. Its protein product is CASSQDRGTGELFF.

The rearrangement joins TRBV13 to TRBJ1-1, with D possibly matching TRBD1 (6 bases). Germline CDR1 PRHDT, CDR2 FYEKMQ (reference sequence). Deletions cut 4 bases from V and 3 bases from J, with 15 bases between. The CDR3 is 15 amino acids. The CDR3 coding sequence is TGTGCCAGCAGCTCGAACAGGGAGGGTGACACTGAAGCTTTCTTT. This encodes CASSSNREGDTEAFF.

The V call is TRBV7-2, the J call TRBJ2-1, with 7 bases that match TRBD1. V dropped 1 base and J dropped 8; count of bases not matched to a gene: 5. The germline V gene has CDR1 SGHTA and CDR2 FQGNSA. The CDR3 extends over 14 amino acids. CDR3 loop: CASSLDRGDDEQFF. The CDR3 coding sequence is TGTGCCAGCAGCTTAGACAGGGGTGACGATGAGCAGTTCTTC.

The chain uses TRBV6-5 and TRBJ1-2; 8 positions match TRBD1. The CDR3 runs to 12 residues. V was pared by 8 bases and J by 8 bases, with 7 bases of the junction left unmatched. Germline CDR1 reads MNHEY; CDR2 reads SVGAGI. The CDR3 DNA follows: TGTGCCAGCCAGACAGGGGACCGGGGCTACACCTTC. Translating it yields CASQTGDRGYTF.

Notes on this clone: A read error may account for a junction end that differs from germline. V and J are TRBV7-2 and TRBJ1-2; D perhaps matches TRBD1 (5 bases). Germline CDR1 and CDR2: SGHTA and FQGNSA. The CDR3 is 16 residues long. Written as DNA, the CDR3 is TGTGCCAGCACCTTACCCGGACAACGACTCGTCTATGGCTACACCTTC. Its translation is CASTLPGQRLVYGYTF.

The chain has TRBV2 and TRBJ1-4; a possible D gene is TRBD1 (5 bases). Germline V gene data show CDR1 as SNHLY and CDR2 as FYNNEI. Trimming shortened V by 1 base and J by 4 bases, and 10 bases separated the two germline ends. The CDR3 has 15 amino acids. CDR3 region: CASSEDGAFNEKLFF. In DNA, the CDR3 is TGTGCCAGCAGTGAAGACGGGGCCTTTAATGAAAAACTGTTTTTT. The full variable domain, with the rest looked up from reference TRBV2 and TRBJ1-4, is EPEVTQTPSHQVTQMGQEVILRCVPISNHLYFYWYRQILGQKVEFLVSFYNNEISEKSEIFDDQFSVERPDGSNFTLKIRSTKLEDSAMYFCASSEDGAFNEKLFFGSGTQLSVL.

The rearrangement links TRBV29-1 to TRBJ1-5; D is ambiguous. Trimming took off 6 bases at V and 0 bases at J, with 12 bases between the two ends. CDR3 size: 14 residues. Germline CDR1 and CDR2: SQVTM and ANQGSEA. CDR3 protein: CSVYIGDSNQPQHF. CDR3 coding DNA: TGCAGCGTCTATATTGGGGATAGCAATCAGCCCCAGCATTTT.

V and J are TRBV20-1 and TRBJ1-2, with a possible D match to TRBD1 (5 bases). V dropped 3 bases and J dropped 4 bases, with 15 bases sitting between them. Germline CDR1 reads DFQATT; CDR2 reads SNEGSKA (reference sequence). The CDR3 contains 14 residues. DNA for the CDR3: TGCAGTGCTAGTTCCGGGGGTAATGTCTATGGCTACACCTTC. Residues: CSASSGGNVYGYTF.

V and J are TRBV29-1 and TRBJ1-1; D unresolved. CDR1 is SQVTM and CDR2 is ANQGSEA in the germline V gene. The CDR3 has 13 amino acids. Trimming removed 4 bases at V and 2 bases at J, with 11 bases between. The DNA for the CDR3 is TGCAGCGTTGGGATTCAGGCTAACACTGAAGCTTTCTTT. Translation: CSVGIQANTEAFF.

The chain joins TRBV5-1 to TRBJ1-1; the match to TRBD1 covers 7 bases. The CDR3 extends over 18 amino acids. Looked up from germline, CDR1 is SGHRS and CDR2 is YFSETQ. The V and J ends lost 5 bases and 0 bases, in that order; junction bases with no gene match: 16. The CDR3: CASSYEPGQFSMNTEAFF. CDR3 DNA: TGCGCCAGCAGTTACGAACCGGGACAGTTTTCCATGAACACTGAAGCTTTCTTT.

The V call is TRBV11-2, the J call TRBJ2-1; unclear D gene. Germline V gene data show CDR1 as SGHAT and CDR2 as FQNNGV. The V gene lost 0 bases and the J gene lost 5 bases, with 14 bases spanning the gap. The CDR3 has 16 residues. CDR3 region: CASSLDKNRPHNEQFF. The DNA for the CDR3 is TGTGCCAGCAGCTTAGATAAGAACCGCCCCCACAATGAGCAGTTCTTC.

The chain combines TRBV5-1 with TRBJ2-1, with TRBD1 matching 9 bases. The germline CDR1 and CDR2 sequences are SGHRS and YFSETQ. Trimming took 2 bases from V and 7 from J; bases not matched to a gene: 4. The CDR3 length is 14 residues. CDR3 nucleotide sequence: TGCGCCAGCAGCTTACAGGGGGCGAGTAATGAGCAGTTCTTC. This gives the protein CASSLQGASNEQFF.

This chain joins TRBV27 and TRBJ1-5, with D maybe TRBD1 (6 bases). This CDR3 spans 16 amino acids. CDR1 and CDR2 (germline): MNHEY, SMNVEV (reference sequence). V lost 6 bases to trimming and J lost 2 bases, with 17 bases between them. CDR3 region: CASRPGGASGNQPQHF. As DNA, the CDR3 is TGTGCCAGCAGACCCGGGGGGGCTAGTGGCAATCAGCCCCAGCATTTT.

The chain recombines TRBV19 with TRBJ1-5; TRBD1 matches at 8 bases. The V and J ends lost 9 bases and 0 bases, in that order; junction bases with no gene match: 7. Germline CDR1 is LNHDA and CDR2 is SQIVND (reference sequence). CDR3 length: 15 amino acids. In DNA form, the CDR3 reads TGTGCCAGCAAGACAGGGGCTAATAGCAATCAGCCCCAGCATTTT. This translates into CASKTGANSNQPQHF.